This is a list of T cell receptor beta chains from one sample in a study of T cell responses to AZD1222 COVID-19 vaccine. This table comes from immunoSEQ multiplex PCR, and its TCRdb copy is limited to in-frame clones, with some not included. The profile covers about 97,000 clones, with around 89% appearing a single time and under 8.5% taken by the ten largest. Sequenced here: peripheral blood, sampled on day 0 of AZD1222 vaccination. Every receptor here comes from an adult in good health. The CDR3 runs from the conserved cysteine through the conserved F or W. D genes are given only for firm matches. The size field is filled for only some rows; it gives once, few, many or a size class.

.	TRBD1	TRBV28	TRBJ1-5	TGTGCCAGCACGGGACAGGGGGCCGGTGAGAGCAATCAGCCCCAGCATTTT	CASTGQGAGESNQPQHF
.	.	TRBV9	TRBJ1-3	TGTGCCAGCAGCGCCGACACCTCTGGAAACACCATATATTTT	CASSADTSGNTIYF
.	TRBD2	TRBV24-1	TRBJ2-5	TGTGCCACCAGTGATCACGGGACTAGCGGGAGGGCCTCTGGTTATTCGGAGACCCAGTACTTC	CATSDHGTSGRASGYSETQYF
.	.	TRBV28	TRBJ1-1	TGTGCCAGCAGCCCAGGTACAGGGTACACTGAAGCTTTCTTT	CASSPGTGYTEAFF
.	.	TRBV27	TRBJ1-2	TGTGCCAGCAGGAACTGGGGTTCTAACTATGGCTACACCTTC	CASRNWGSNYGYTF
.	.	TRBV20-1	TRBJ2-2	TGCAGTGCTAGAGGGGGCGGGGAGCTGTTTTTT	CSARGGGELFF
.	.	TRBV28	TRBJ1-3	TGTGCCAGCAGCCCCTTCGGAGGGGCGTTGGGAAACACCATATATTTT	CASSPFGGALGNTIYF
.	.	TRBV7-3	TRBJ1-1	TGTGCCAGCAGCTTAACCCCAGGACCGAACACTGAAGCTTTCTTT	CASSLTPGPNTEAFF
.	TRBD1	TRBV5-6	TRBJ1-5	TGTGCCAGCAGCTCGAGTAGGGGACAGGGGTTTTTTCAGCCCCAGCATTTT	CASSSSRGQGFFQPQHF
.	TRBD2	TRBV28	TRBJ2-4	TGTGCCAGCAGTTCCATTGGGGGACTAGCGGCCAACATTCAGTACTTC	CASSSIGGLAANIQYF
.	.	TRBV4-3	TRBJ1-2	TGCGCCAGCAGCCAAGAGGGGCAGGGGAGCTATGGCTACACCTTC	CASSQEGQGSYGYTF
.	.	TRBV23-1	TRBJ2-2	TGCGCCAGCAGTCAATCAAAGGGCACGGGAGCCGGGGAGCTGTTTTTT	CASSQSKGTGAGELFF
.	.	TRBV30	TRBJ2-5	TGTGCCTGGAGTGTATCGGGAGCCCAGTACTTC	CAWSVSGAQYF
few	.	TRBV21-1	TRBJ2-3	TGTGCCAGCAGCAAAGGGGGGGCGCAGGGGGCGAGCACAGATACGCAGTATTTT	CASSKGGAQGASTDTQYF
.	.	TRBV7-8	TRBJ1-5	TGTGCCAGCAGCTTAGACAGGGTCGGCAATCAGCCCCAGCATTTT	CASSLDRVGNQPQHF
.	.	TRBV6-2/TRBV6-3	TRBJ1-1	TGTGCCAGCAGTTCTATGAACACTGAAGCTTTCTTT	CASSSMNTEAFF
.	.	TRBV3-1/TRBV3-2	TRBJ1-6	TGTGCCAGCAGCCAATCCGGGGGTAATTCACCCCTCCACTTT	CASSQSGGNSPLHF
.	.	TRBV3-1/TRBV3-2	TRBJ2-2	TGTGCCAGCAGCCAAGGACAGGTGAACACCGGGGAGCTGTTTTTT	CASSQGQVNTGELFF
.	.	TRBV28	TRBJ2-7	TGTGCCACCCAACGCTACGAGCAGTACTTC	CATQRYEQYF
.	.	TRBV2	TRBJ2-2	TGTGCCAGCTCCCAGGGTTTCGGGGAGCTGTTTTTT	CASSQGFGELFF
.	TRBD1	TRBV7-2	TRBJ2-7	TGTGCCAGCAGCCCCCGTGGGGGACAGGGGCCATACGAGCAGTACTTC	CASSPRGGQGPYEQYF
once	.	TRBV6-5	TRBJ2-6	TGTGCCAGCAGCCCCGTGGGGTCGGGGGCCAACGTCCTGACTTTC	CASSPVGSGANVLTF
.	.	TRBV4-3	TRBJ1-5	TGCGCCAGCAGCCAAGTGCCAGGGTTTCAGCCCCAGCATTTT	CASSQVPGFQPQHF
.	.	TRBV7-2	TRBJ2-1	TGTGCCAGCAGCTTTCGGAGGGCCAGGAACAATGAGCAGTTCTTC	CASSFRRARNNEQFF
once	.	TRBV5-1	TRBJ2-2	TGCGCCAGCAGCAAAAACCCCGGGGAGCTGTTTTTT	CASSKNPGELFF
few	TRBD1	TRBV6-2/TRBV6-3	TRBJ1-1	TGTGCCAGCAGTTTCCTCGAAACTGGACAGGCTGAAGCTTTCTTT	CASSFLETGQAEAFF
.	.	TRBV3-1/TRBV3-2	TRBJ2-1	TGTGCCAGCAGCCTTTCGTCCTACGAGCAGTTCTTC	CASSLSSYEQFF
.	.	TRBV29-1	TRBJ1-5	TGCAGCGTTGGGGACGGTCCCCATCAGCCCCAGCATTTT	CSVGDGPHQPQHF
.	.	TRBV5-1	TRBJ1-5	TGCGCCAGCAGACAGGGTACTAGTCAGCCCCAGCATTTT	CASRQGTSQPQHF
.	.	TRBV7-9	TRBJ1-6	TGTGCCAGCAGCTTAGCGTCGGGGGTCGGTGGTAATTCACCCCTCCACTTT	CASSLASGVGGNSPLHF
.	.	TRBV19	TRBJ2-1	TGTGCCAGTAGTTCGCGGGACAGCAATGAGCAGTTCTTC	CASSSRDSNEQFF
.	TRBD2	TRBV5-1	TRBJ2-5	TGCGCCAGCAGCTTGGGGCTCTCAGCGGGGATCGGAGAGACCCAGTACTTC	CASSLGLSAGIGETQYF
.	.	TRBV7-9	TRBJ2-2	TGTGCCAGCAGCCCACCGCACGACACCGGGGAGCTGTTTTTT	CASSPPHDTGELFF
.	TRBD1	TRBV2	TRBJ1-1	TGTGCCAGCAGTACTGGACAGGTAGGGCGGGGCGCTGAAGCTTTCTTT	CASSTGQVGRGAEAFF
.	TRBD2	TRBV20-1	TRBJ2-5	TGCAGTGCTAGTCGGCGGGAGTCTAAGACCCAGTACTTC	CSASRRESKTQYF
.	TRBD2	TRBV11-2	TRBJ2-3	TGTGCCAGCAGCCCCCTTGCGGGGGAGCGTACGCAGTATTTT	CASSPLAGERTQYF
.	.	TRBV14	TRBJ1-2	TGTGCCAGCACTCCTCGGGGGGTGGACTATGGCTACACCTTC	CASTPRGVDYGYTF
.	TRBD2	TRBV4-2	TRBJ2-2	TGTGCCAGCAGCCCAGCGGGAGGGGTAATCGGGGAGCTGTTTTTT	CASSPAGGVIGELFF
.	.	TRBV18	TRBJ2-1	TGTGCCAGCTCACCAAAGGAATTACTCTCCTACAATGAGCAGTTCTTC	CASSPKELLSYNEQFF
.	TRBD1	TRBV5-1	TRBJ1-2	TGCGCCAGCAGCAGAACAGGGGGCGATGGCTACACCTTC	CASSRTGGDGYTF
.	.	TRBV10-3	TRBJ2-2	TGTGCCATCAGTGGGGCTGAACACACCGGGGAGCTGTTTTTT	CAISGAEHTGELFF
.	.	TRBV2	TRBJ1-3	TGTGCCAGCAGTGAAGCGCTTCGACGGAGCTCTGGAAACACCATATATTTT	CASSEALRRSSGNTIYF
.	.	TRBV18	TRBJ1-1	TGTGCCAGCTCACCACCGGCCAGGCCTGGCGCTGAAGCTTTCTTT	CASSPPARPGAEAFF
.	.	TRBV21-1	TRBJ2-7	TGTGCCAGCAGCGCCCCTCGTGGCAGCTACTACGAGCAGTACTTC	CASSAPRGSYYEQYF